These 26 T cell receptor beta chains were all obtained from the same sample, sequenced in a study of beta chain features in type 1 diabetes. The isolated RNA, all of it, was reverse transcribed, so expressed TCRB transcripts were what got sequenced. The data were produced by immunoSEQ multiplex PCR, yet TCRdb's version contains in-frame clones alone and is incomplete. The sample includes 200,000 to 300,000 clones, 13% to 15% seen only once; the top ten take around 0.026%. Sequencing was performed on naive CD4+ T cells from blood. The receptors originated from a woman aged 40 to 49 in good health.

The chain links TRBV20-1 to TRBJ2-3; D is undetermined. Germline CDR1 and CDR2: DFQATT and SNEGSKA (reference sequence). CDR3 size: 11 residues. Trimming took off 6 bases at V and 4 bases at J, with 8 bases between the two ends. CDR3 sequence: CSAVRADTQYF. The CDR3 coding sequence is TGCAGTGCGGTTCGAGCAGATACGCAGTATTTT.

The rearrangement uses TRBV6-5 and TRBJ2-7, with TRBD1 as a possible D gene (6 bases). The V gene's germline CDR1 is MNHEY and CDR2 SVGAGI. The CDR3 is made up of 13 amino acids. V gave up 2 bases and J gave up 5 bases, with 10 bases separating them. CDR3 region: CASSYARGHEQYF. The CDR3 coding sequence is TGTGCCAGCAGTTACGCCAGGGGACACGAGCAGTACTTC.

V usage is TRBV25-1 and J usage is TRBJ2-3; 7 bases are a match to TRBD2. The trim removed 4 bases at V and 2 bases at J, leaving 3 bases unmatched. The CDR3 length is 14 residues. Germline V gives CDR1 MGHDK, CDR2 SYGVNS. This CDR3 reads CASSARLATDTQYF. The CDR3 nucleotides are TGTGCCAGCAGTGCGAGACTAGCCACAGATACGCAGTATTTT.

The CDR3 reads CASSLGGTVSYEQYF. The CDR3 DNA sequence: TGTGCCAGCAGCTTAGGTGGGACAGTGTCCTACGAGCAGTACTTC. The chain has TRBV13 and TRBJ2-7; 7 nucleotides match TRBD1. This CDR3 contains 15 residues. With V trimmed by 0 bases and J by 1 base, 3 bases remained unmatched. Germline V gives CDR1 PRHDT, CDR2 FYEKMQ (reference sequence).

This clone was detected a few times. The chain recombines TRBV19 with TRBJ2-1; 13 positions match TRBD2. The CDR3 length is 15 residues. Germline V CDR1 and CDR2: LNHDA, SQIVND (reference sequence). V lost 6 bases, J lost 6 bases, and 5 bases stayed unmatched. Written as DNA, the CDR3 is TGTGCCAGTAGGCCGGGACTAGCGGGGACCAATGAGCAGTTCTTC. Its protein product is CASRPGLAGTNEQFF.

This clone has a handful of counts. The chain couples TRBV5-1 to TRBJ1-2; D unclear. The V end lost 0 bases, the J end lost 6 bases, and 6 bases lay between the germline ends. Per germline, CDR1 SGHRS and CDR2 YFSETQ. This CDR3 comprises 12 residues. CDR3 in DNA: TGCGCCAGCAGCTTGGATGGCCATGGCTACACCTTC. Amino acid sequence: CASSLDGHGYTF. The whole variable domain, remainder taken from reference TRBV5-1 and TRBJ1-2, is KAGVTQTPRYLIKTRGQQVTLSCSPISGHRSVSWYQQTPGQGLQFLFEYFSETQRNKGNFPGRFSGRQFSNSRSEMNVSTLELGDSALYLCASSLDGHGYTFGSGTRLTVV.

This clone showed up just a few times. The J gene is TRBJ2-1, the V gene TRBV5-1; no clear D gene. Germline V gives CDR1 SGHRS, CDR2 YFSETQ. Trimming stripped 0 bases from V and 8 bases from J, with 12 bases between. The CDR3 length is 14 residues. This CDR3 is CASSLDYPEYEQFF. CDR3 DNA: TGCGCCAGCAGCTTGGACTACCCTGAGTATGAGCAGTTCTTC.

This rearrangement joins TRBV28 to TRBJ2-4; no definite D call. The CDR3 runs to 16 residues. V lost 5 bases and J lost 0, with 14 bases in between. Germline V gene data show CDR1 as MDHEN and CDR2 as SYDVKM. The CDR3 DNA sequence: TGTGCCAGCAGTCCCCCGTTTCCTCTAGCCAAAAACATTCAGTACTTC. Amino acids: CASSPPFPLAKNIQYF.

V and J are TRBV7-9 and TRBJ2-3, with 8 bases lining up with TRBD2. V was clipped by 4 bases and J by 0 bases; unmatched bases: 3. CDR3 size: 15 residues. CDR1 SEHNR and CDR2 FQNEAQ come from the germline V gene (reference sequence). The CDR3 bases are TGTGCCAGCAGCTCCGGGGGGGGTAGCACAGATACGCAGTATTTT. It codes for CASSSGGGSTDTQYF.

V and J are TRBV19 and TRBJ2-5; 10 bases fit TRBD2. CDR1 LNHDA and CDR2 SQIVND come from the germline V gene (reference sequence). This CDR3 has 16 residues. Losses at the gene ends were 7 bases for V and 3 bases for J; bases not matched to a gene: 11. CDR3 sequence reads: CASTSAVTSGEETQYF. CDR3 sequence (DNA): TGTGCCAGTACGTCAGCAGTCACTAGCGGGGAAGAGACCCAGTACTTC.

This clone came up many times. The CDR3 loop is CSGGDRAPGEQYF. The DNA for the CDR3 is TGCAGCGGTGGGGACAGGGCTCCGGGGGAGCAGTACTTC. V usage is TRBV29-1 and J usage is TRBJ2-7; 9 bases agree with TRBD1. Germline V CDR1 and CDR2: SQVTM, ANQGSEA. After removal of 7 bases from V and 7 bases from J, the junction contained 11 bases not matched to a gene. This CDR3 is 13 amino acids long.

This clone was seen more than once but under ten times. This sample includes further DNA sequences coding for the same CDR3. This rearrangement joins TRBV5-1 to TRBJ2-5; 8 nucleotides agree with TRBD1. Trimming took 0 bases from V and 5 from J; bases not matched to a gene: 3. The CDR3 is 14 residues long. Germline values: CDR1 SGHRS, CDR2 YFSETQ. CDR3 DNA: TGCGCCAGCAGCTTGGGACAGGGGTCGGAGACCCAGTACTTC. Protein product: CASSLGQGSETQYF.

J is TRBJ1-1 and V is TRBV6-5, with 7 bases matching TRBD1. The CDR3 runs to 15 residues. V shed 0 bases and J 5 bases; nucleotides not matched to a gene: 6. Germline V gives CDR1 MNHEY, CDR2 SVGAGI. CDR3 DNA sequence: TGTGCCAGCAGTTACTCCGACAGGGTAGATACTGAAGCTTTCTTT. Translated, it gives CASSYSDRVDTEAFF.

This rearrangement joins TRBV5-1 to TRBJ2-7; 13 nucleotides line up with TRBD2. The CDR3 runs to 19 residues. From germline, CDR1 is SGHRS and CDR2 YFSETQ. Trimming removed 5 bases from V and 3 bases from J; junction bases left unmatched: 17. Here the CDR3 DNA reads TGCGCCAGCAGTTTTCACGGTACTAGCGGGGGGGCCACCTTCTACGAGCAGTACTTC. This encodes CASSFHGTSGGATFYEQYF.

This clone was seen more than once but under ten times. This chain links TRBV7-2 with TRBJ1-2, with TRBD1 identical over 7 bases. Trimming cost V 0 bases and J 6 bases; bases outside gene matches: 10. CDR1 and CDR2 (germline): SGHTA, FQGNSA. The CDR3 length is 16 residues. The CDR3 coding sequence is TGTGCCAGCAGCTTAGCCCCCGACAGGGTGGGAAATGGCTACACCTTC. It is translated as CASSLAPDRVGNGYTF.

This chain links TRBV7-2 with TRBJ2-4; 9 nucleotides match TRBD2. V shed 5 bases and J 0 bases; nucleotides not matched to a gene: 11. Germline V lookup: CDR1 SGHTA, CDR2 FQGNSA. This CDR3 has 18 residues. The CDR3 loop is CASSPGLARTLAKNIQYF. Written as DNA, the CDR3 is TGTGCCAGCAGCCCCGGACTAGCGCGTACTTTAGCCAAAAACATTCAGTACTTC.

The rearrangement joins TRBV11-2 to TRBJ2-1; TRBD2 matches 10 bases. The CDR3 extends over 19 amino acids. With V trimmed by 5 bases and J by 1 base, 14 bases remained unmatched. Germline assignment: CDR1 SGHAT and CDR2 FQNNGV. CDR3 sequence reads: CASSQGRRSGGVSYNEQFF. The CDR3 coding sequence is TGTGCCAGCAGCCAGGGGAGGCGGAGCGGGGGGGTTTCCTACAATGAGCAGTTCTTC.

This clone was counted between two and nine times. The V gene is TRBV5-1, the J gene TRBJ1-1; D unclear. V shed 9 bases and J shed 4 bases, with 16 bases lying between them. The CDR3 has 13 amino acids. Germline CDR1 is SGHRS and CDR2 is YFSETQ. The DNA for the CDR3 is TGCGCCACCCAATCGGAGCGCGGCACTGAAGCTTTCTTT. It specifies CATQSERGTEAFF. The full variable domain, in which reference TRBV5-1 and TRBJ1-1 provide the parts outside the CDR3, is KAGVTQTPRYLIKTRGQQVTLSCSPISGHRSVSWYQQTPGQGLQFLFEYFSETQRNKGNFPGRFSGRQFSNSRSEMNVSTLELGDSALYLCATQSERGTEAFFGQGTRLTVV.

This clone was observed a few times. V is TRBV29-1 and J is TRBJ2-5; 12 nucleotides line up with TRBD2. V dropped 3 bases and J dropped 3; count of bases not matched to a gene: 5. Germline values: CDR1 SQVTM, CDR2 ANQGSEA. This CDR3 contains 15 residues. For the CDR3, the DNA is TGCAGCGTTGACACGGGACTAGCGGGCAAAGAGACCCAGTACTTC. Amino acid sequence: CSVDTGLAGKETQYF.

This clone was seen more than once but under ten times. V and J are TRBV27 and TRBJ2-1; D gene uncertain. The CDR3 length is 15 residues. V lost 6 bases and J lost 0, with 12 bases in between. Germline loops: CDR1 MNHEY, CDR2 SMNVEV (reference sequence). The CDR3 region is CASSPRPGSYNEQFF. In DNA form, the CDR3 reads TGTGCCAGCAGCCCGCGTCCGGGCTCCTACAATGAGCAGTTCTTC.

The rearrangement joins TRBV19 to TRBJ1-4; D uncertain. Trimming took 6 bases from V and 8 from J, leaving 13 bases between them. This CDR3 spans 13 amino acids. Germline CDR1 reads LNHDA; CDR2 reads SQIVND (reference sequence). CDR3 sequence reads: CASSGLGGEKLFF. In DNA form, the CDR3 reads TGTGCCAGTAGCGGTTTGGGAGGGGAAAAACTGTTTTTT.

The rearrangement links TRBV7-9 to TRBJ1-2, with 7 bases aligning to TRBD1. V lost 4 bases and J lost 5; bases outside the gene matches: 1. The CDR3 length is 12 residues. Germline CDR1 reads SEHNR; CDR2 reads FQNEAQ (reference sequence). In nucleotides, the CDR3 is TGTGCCAGCAGCTGGGGACAGTATGGCTACACCTTC. This codes for CASSWGQYGYTF.

This clone occurred a few times. The chain couples TRBV19 to TRBJ1-5; D is undetermined. The CDR3 consists of 13 residues. With 3 bases removed from V and 4 bases from J, the gap between germline ends came to 7 bases. Germline CDR1 LNHDA, CDR2 SQIVND (reference sequence). This chain's CDR3 is CASSMTGNQPQHF. The CDR3 nucleotides read TGTGCCAGTAGTATGACGGGGAATCAGCCCCAGCATTTT.

This clone turned up a few times. The chain combines TRBV7-9 with TRBJ2-7, with 7 nucleotides matching TRBD1. CDR1 SEHNR and CDR2 FQNEAQ come from the germline V gene (reference sequence). This CDR3 region has 15 residues. V shed 5 bases and J 1 base; nucleotides not matched to a gene: 8. The CDR3 sequence is CASSAGQVPSYEQYF. The CDR3 bases are TGTGCCAGCAGCGCCGGACAGGTCCCGTCCTACGAGCAGTACTTC.

The chain employs TRBV7-2 and TRBJ2-1; D call uncertain. Trimming shortened V by 5 bases and J by 0 bases, and 14 bases separated the two germline ends. Per the germline V gene, CDR1 is SGHTA and CDR2 is FQGNSA. The CDR3 loop spans 16 amino acids. CDR3 residues: CASSLDRGASYNEQFF. The CDR3 DNA is TGTGCCAGCAGCCTAGACCGCGGCGCCTCCTACAATGAGCAGTTCTTC.

The chain combines TRBV2 with TRBJ2-7; possibly TRBD1 for D (6 bases). This CDR3 has 14 amino acids. Germline V gives CDR1 SNHLY, CDR2 FYNNEI. Trimming took 2 bases from V and 2 from J, leaving 10 bases between them. The CDR3 is CASSERSGAYEQYF. The CDR3 region has the DNA TGTGCCAGCAGTGAAAGGTCAGGGGCCTACGAGCAGTACTTC.